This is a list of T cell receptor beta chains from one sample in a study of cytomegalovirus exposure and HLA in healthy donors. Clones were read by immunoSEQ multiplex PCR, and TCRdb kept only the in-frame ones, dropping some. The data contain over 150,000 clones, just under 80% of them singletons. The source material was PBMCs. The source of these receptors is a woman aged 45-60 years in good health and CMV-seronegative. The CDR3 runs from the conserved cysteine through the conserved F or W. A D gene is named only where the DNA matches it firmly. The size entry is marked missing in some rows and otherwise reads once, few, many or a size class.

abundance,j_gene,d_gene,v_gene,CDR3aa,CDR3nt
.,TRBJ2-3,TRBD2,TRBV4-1,CASSQGLAGVLDTQYF,TGCGCCAGCAGCCAGGGTCTAGCGGGAGTATTAGATACGCAGTATTTT
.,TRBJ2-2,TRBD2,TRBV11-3,CASSTKGGGRAGELFF,TGTGCCAGCAGCACAAAAGGCGGGGGGCGAGCCGGGGAGCTGTTTTTT
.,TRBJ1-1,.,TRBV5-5,CASSLFGGGTAEAFF,TGTGCCAGCAGCTTGTTTGGTGGTGGTACGGCTGAAGCTTTCTTT
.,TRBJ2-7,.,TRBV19,CASSATKSYEQYF,TGTGCCAGTAGTGCGACAAAATCCTACGAGCAGTACTTC
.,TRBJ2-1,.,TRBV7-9,CASSLGDWAYNEQFF,TGTGCCAGCAGCCTCGGGGACTGGGCCTACAATGAGCAGTTCTTC
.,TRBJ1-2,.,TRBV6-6,CASSGGFDEGTF,TGTGCCAGCAGTGGCGGGTTCGATGAGGGCACCTTC
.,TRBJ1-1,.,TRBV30,CAWSPSMNTEAFF,TGTGCCTGGAGCCCAAGCATGAACACTGAAGCTTTCTTT
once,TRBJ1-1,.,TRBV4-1,CASSQDRGFRNTEAFF,TGCGCCAGCAGCCAAGATCGGGGATTCAGGAACACTGAAGCTTTCTTT
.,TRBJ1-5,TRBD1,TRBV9,CASSLGQGSNQPQHF,TGTGCCAGCAGCTTGGGACAGGGTAGCAATCAGCCCCAGCATTTT
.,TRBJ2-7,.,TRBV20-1,CSAVRDNEQYF,TGCAGTGCTGTCCGGGACAACGAGCAGTACTTC
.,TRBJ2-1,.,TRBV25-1,CASSESSAGYNEQFF,TGTGCCAGCAGTGAATCATCGGCGGGGTACAATGAGCAGTTCTTC
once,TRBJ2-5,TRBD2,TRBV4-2,CASSQGLTAGGGETQYF,TGTGCCAGCAGCCAGGGACTCACAGCGGGAGGGGGTGAGACCCAGTACTTC
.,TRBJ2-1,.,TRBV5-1,CASSLGYLYNEQFF,TGCGCCAGCAGCTTGGGTTACCTATACAATGAGCAGTTCTTC
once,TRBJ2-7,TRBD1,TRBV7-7,CASSPRQGGMYEQYF,TGTGCCAGCAGCCCTAGACAGGGGGGTATGTACGAGCAGTACTTC
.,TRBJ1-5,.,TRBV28,CASTWVGADSNQPQHF,TGTGCCAGCACCTGGGTGGGGGCCGATAGCAATCAGCCCCAGCATTTT
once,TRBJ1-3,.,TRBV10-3,CAISESPTPSSGNTIYF,TGTGCCATCAGTGAGTCGCCCACCCCCAGCTCTGGAAACACCATATATTTT
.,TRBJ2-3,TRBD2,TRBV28,CASSLAGATDTQYF,TGTGCCAGCAGTCTAGCGGGAGCTACAGATACGCAGTATTTT
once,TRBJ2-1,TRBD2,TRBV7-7,CASSSGLAEYNEQFF,TGTGCTAGCAGCTCTGGACTAGCGGAGTACAATGAGCAGTTCTTC
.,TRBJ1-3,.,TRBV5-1,CASSPAGRHSGNTIYF,TGCGCCAGCAGCCCGGCCGGGAGACATTCTGGAAACACCATATATTTT
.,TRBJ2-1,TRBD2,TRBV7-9,CASSSVGRGDNEQFF,TGTGCCAGCAGCTCAGTCGGGAGGGGGGACAATGAGCAGTTCTTC
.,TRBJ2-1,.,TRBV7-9,CASSGTFYNEQFF,TGTGCCAGCAGCGGGACTTTCTACAATGAGCAGTTCTTC
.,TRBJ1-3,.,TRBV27,CASSPWGGRLAF,TGTGCCAGCAGTCCGTGGGGGGGGAGACTAGCTTTT
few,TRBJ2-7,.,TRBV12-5,CASGLGAEQYF,TGTGCTAGTGGCCTAGGTGCCGAGCAGTACTTC
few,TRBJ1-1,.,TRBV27,CASSLFADPRLGRNTEAFF,TGTGCCAGCAGTTTGTTTGCGGACCCGAGGCTGGGGAGGAACACTGAAGCTTTCTTT
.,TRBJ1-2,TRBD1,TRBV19,CASSIRTGGLYGYTF,TGTGCCAGTAGTATCCGGACAGGGGGCTTGTATGGCTACACCTTC
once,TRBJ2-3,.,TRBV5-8,CASSRGRGVGTDTQYF,TGTGCCAGCAGCAGAGGAAGGGGCGTGGGGACAGATACGCAGTATTTT
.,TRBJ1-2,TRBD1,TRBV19,CASSKGQGERYGYTF,TGTGCCAGTAGTAAGGGACAGGGCGAGCGCTATGGCTACACCTTC
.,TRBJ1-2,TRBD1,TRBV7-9,CASSLSGTGRYGYTF,TGTGCCAGCAGCTTATCGGGGACAGGAAGGTATGGCTACACCTTC
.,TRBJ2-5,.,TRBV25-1,CASSDFRGGAETQYF,TGTGCCAGCAGTGATTTTAGGGGGGGGGCGGAGACCCAGTACTTC
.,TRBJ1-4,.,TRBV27,CASSLVTGFEKLFF,TGTGCCAGCAGTCTGGTTACGGGTTTCGAAAAACTGTTTTTT
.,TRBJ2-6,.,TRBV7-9,CASSLAPFSGANVLTF,TGTGCCAGCAGCTTAGCCCCCTTCTCTGGGGCCAACGTCCTGACTTTC
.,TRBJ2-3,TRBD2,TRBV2,CASTRLAGGSDTQYF,TGTGCCAGCACTAGACTAGCGGGAGGGTCAGATACGCAGTATTTT
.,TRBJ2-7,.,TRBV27,CASSLEFGYEQYF,TGTGCCAGCAGTTTAGAGTTTGGTTACGAGCAGTACTTC
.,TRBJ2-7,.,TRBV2,CASSRQASPYEQYF,TGTGCCAGCAGCAGACAGGCTTCCCCCTACGAGCAGTACTTC
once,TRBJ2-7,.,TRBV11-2,CASSLALDNSYEQYF,TGTGCCAGCAGCTTAGCCCTGGACAACTCCTACGAGCAGTACTTC
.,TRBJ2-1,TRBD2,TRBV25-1,CASSSRLAGTYNEQFF,TGTGCCAGCAGCTCAAGACTAGCGGGGACCTACAATGAGCAGTTCTTC
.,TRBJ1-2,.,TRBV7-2,CASSLAAGAGHGYTF,TGTGCCAGCAGCTTAGCGGCGGGGGCCGGACATGGCTACACCTTC
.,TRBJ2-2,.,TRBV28,CAISKTAKGTGELFF,TGTGCCATTTCGAAAACGGCCAAGGGGACCGGGGAGCTGTTTTTT
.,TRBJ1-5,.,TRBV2,CASRRTVTLGNQPQHF,TGTGCCAGCAGGAGGACTGTCACACTGGGCAATCAGCCCCAGCATTTT
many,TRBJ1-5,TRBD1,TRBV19,CASSIRGGDQPQHF,TGTGCCAGTAGTATCAGAGGGGGCGACCAGCCCCAGCATTTT
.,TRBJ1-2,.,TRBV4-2,CASSQGGGPYGYTF,TGTGCCAGCAGCCAAGGGGGAGGGCCCTATGGCTACACCTTC
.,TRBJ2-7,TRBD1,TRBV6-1,CATKRGPPYEQYF,TGTGCCACAAAGAGGGGGCCCCCCTACGAGCAGTACTTC
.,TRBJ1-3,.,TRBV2,CASSAPGQSSSGNTIYF,TGTGCCAGCAGTGCCCCCGGACAGTCCAGCTCTGGAAACACCATATATTTT
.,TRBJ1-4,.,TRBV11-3,CASSLLLNTSNEKLFF,TGTGCCAGCAGCTTGTTGTTGAACACATCTAATGAAAAACTGTTTTTT
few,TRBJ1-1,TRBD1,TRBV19,CASSLDREVTEAFF,TGTGCCAGCAGTCTTGACAGGGAGGTTACTGAAGCTTTCTTT
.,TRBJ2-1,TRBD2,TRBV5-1,CASSLLGGFTYNEQFF,TGCGCCAGCAGCCTTCTGGGGGGGTTTACCTACAATGAGCAGTTCTTC
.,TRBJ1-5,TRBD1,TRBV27,CASSGTGGQPQHF,TGTGCCAGCAGTGGGACAGGGGGCCAGCCCCAGCATTTT
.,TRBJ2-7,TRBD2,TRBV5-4,CASSPEETWGSGGLEQYF,TGTGCCAGCAGCCCCGAGGAGACATGGGGGAGCGGGGGTCTCGAGCAGTACTTC
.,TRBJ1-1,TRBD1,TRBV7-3,CASSLTGGVGTEAFF,TGTGCCAGCAGCTTAACAGGGGGCGTAGGGACTGAAGCTTTCTTT
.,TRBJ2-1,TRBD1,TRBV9,CASSKGQGVDYYYNEQFF,TGTGCCAGCAGCAAGGGGCAGGGGGTCGACTACTATTACAATGAGCAGTTCTTC
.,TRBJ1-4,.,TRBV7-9,CASRRTGTTNEKLFF,TGTGCCAGCAGGCGCACAGGGACAACTAATGAAAAACTGTTTTTT
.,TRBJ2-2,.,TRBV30,CAWSAGAWTGELFF,TGTGCCTGGAGTGCAGGGGCGTGGACCGGGGAGCTGTTTTTT
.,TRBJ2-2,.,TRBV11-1,CASSENGGILNTGELFF,TGTGCCAGCAGCGAAAATGGCGGGATTCTAAACACCGGGGAGCTGTTTTTT
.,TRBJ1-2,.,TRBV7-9,CASSLDRESPYGYTF,TGTGCCAGCAGCTTAGACAGGGAAAGTCCCTATGGCTACACCTTC